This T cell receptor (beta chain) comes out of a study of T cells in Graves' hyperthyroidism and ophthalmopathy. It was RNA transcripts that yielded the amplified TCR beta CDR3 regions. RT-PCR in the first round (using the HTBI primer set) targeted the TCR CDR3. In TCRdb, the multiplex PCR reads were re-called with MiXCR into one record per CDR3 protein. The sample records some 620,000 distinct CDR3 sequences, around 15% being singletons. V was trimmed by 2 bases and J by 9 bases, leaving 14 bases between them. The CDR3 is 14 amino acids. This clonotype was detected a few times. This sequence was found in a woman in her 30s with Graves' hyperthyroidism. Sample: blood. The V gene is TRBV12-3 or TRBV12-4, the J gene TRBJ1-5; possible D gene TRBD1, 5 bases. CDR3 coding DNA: TGTGCCAGCAGTTTATTGTCCGGGGACCGGCCCCAGCATTTT. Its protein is CASSLLSGDRPQHF.